The 26 T cell receptor beta chains reported below all come from one sample, sequenced in a study of blood T cell repertoires in COVID-19. The repertoire was sequenced with immunoSEQ multiplex PCR; TCRdb's copy has only in-frame clones and lacks some. The table has under 300,000 clones, approximately 79% seen once; the top ten hold 4.9%. Sequenced material: peripheral blood. These receptors originate from a woman at least 80 years old with active or convalescent COVID-19.

J is TRBJ2-3 and V is TRBV13, with D uncertain. Trimming removed 0 bases at V and 0 bases at J, with 19 bases between. Germline V gives CDR1 PRHDT, CDR2 FYEKMQ (reference sequence). The CDR3 is 19 amino acids. The chain's CDR3 is CASSLGGRKASFSTDTQYF. As DNA, the CDR3 is TGTGCCAGCAGCTTAGGGGGCAGGAAGGCCAGCTTTAGCACAGATACGCAGTATTTT.

This clone was seen just once. This sequence joins TRBV5-6 and TRBJ2-5; 12 bases match TRBD1. The CDR3 spans 14 residues. Germline CDR1 reads SGHDT; CDR2 reads YYEEEE. V dropped 4 bases and J dropped 5; count of bases not matched to a gene: 3. The CDR3: CASSGTGGGETQYF. The CDR3 DNA reads as TGTGCCAGCAGCGGGACAGGGGGCGGTGAGACCCAGTACTTC.

This clone has a handful of counts. The chain links TRBV28 to TRBJ1-5, with D uncertain. Germline CDR1 is MDHEN and CDR2 is SYDVKM. The CDR3 contains 15 residues. Between the trimmed V and J ends, which lost 1 base and 2 bases, there was a span of 9 bases. CDR3 in amino acids: CASSLLTRGNQPQHF. CDR3 bases: TGTGCCAGCAGTTTATTGACCCGGGGCAATCAGCCCCAGCATTTT.

This chain uses TRBV4-2 with TRBJ2-3, with 11 bases matching TRBD2. The CDR3 extends over 16 amino acids. Looked up from germline, CDR1 is LGHNA and CDR2 is YNFKEQ. J gave up 3 bases and V 0 bases, and 2 bases lay outside the gene matches. Here the CDR3 DNA reads TGTGCCAGCAGCCAAGATCTAGCGGGGGGAACAGATACGCAGTATTTT. The encoded protein is CASSQDLAGGTDTQYF.

The CDR3 sequence is CASSNRDGMNTEAFF. The DNA for the CDR3 is TGTGCCAGTTCAAACAGGGACGGCATGAACACTGAAGCTTTCTTT. The rearrangement joins TRBV19 to TRBJ1-1; perhaps TRBD1 as D (6 bases). V was trimmed by 8 bases and J by 0 bases, leaving 16 bases between them. The germline V gene has CDR1 LNHDA and CDR2 SQIVND (reference sequence). There are 15 residues in the CDR3.

This rearrangement joins TRBV7-9 to TRBJ1-2; no clear D gene. With 4 bases removed from V and 3 bases from J, the gap between germline ends came to 9 bases. The CDR3 runs 13 residues. The germline V gene has CDR1 SEHNR and CDR2 FQNEAQ (reference sequence). The CDR3 spells CASSSRPHYGYTF. CDR3 in DNA: TGTGCCAGCAGCTCTCGTCCTCACTATGGCTACACCTTC.

The sample holds one count of this clone. The V and J genes are TRBV6-6 and TRBJ1-3; the D is unclear. The V gene's germline CDR1 is MNHNY and CDR2 SVGAGI (reference sequence). V was trimmed by 0 bases and J by 1 base, leaving 7 bases between them. The CDR3 has 15 amino acids. The CDR3 spells CASSYSLGSGNTIYF. DNA for the CDR3: TGTGCCAGCAGTTACTCGCTCGGTTCTGGAAACACCATATATTTT.

The J gene is TRBJ1-5, the V gene TRBV7-2; maybe TRBD1 (6 bases). Trimming removed 5 bases from V and 4 bases from J, with 12 bases in between. Germline V CDR1 and CDR2: SGHTA, FQGNSA. The CDR3 is 14 residues long. CDR3 in DNA: TGTGCCAGCAGCCCAGTCCAGGGGAATCAGCCCCAGCATTTT. Its translation is CASSPVQGNQPQHF.

Only one count was recorded for this clone. This chain connects TRBV5-4 to TRBJ1-4; 12 bases are shared with TRBD1. Germline V gene lookup returns CDR1 SGHNT and CDR2 YYREEE (reference sequence). J lost 6 bases, V lost 3 bases, and 9 bases had no gene match. This CDR3 has 17 amino acids. For the CDR3, the DNA is TGTGCCAGCAGCTGGGACCGGGACAGGGGGCGCTATGAAAAACTGTTTTTT. This translates into CASSWDRDRGRYEKLFF.

The gene calls are TRBV28 and TRBJ1-1; 10 bases are a match to TRBD1. Trimming at V came to 10 bases and at J to 3 bases, leaving 14 bases not matched to a gene. CDR3 size: 16 residues. Germline V lookup: CDR1 MDHEN, CDR2 SYDVKM. CDR3 region: CAIMIDRGLVDTEAFF. The CDR3 DNA reads as TGTGCCATCATGATAGACAGGGGGCTTGTGGACACTGAAGCTTTCTTT.

The V call is TRBV6-5, the J call TRBJ2-1; 7 nucleotides agree with TRBD2. CDR1 is MNHEY, CDR2 SVGAGI, per germline. This CDR3 has 15 amino acids. The V gene end was trimmed by 5 bases and the J gene end by 0 bases; junction bases not matched to a gene: 4. CDR3 in amino acids: CASSLADHSYNEQFF. As DNA, the CDR3 is TGTGCCAGCAGTCTAGCGGACCACTCCTACAATGAGCAGTTCTTC.

This rearrangement joins TRBV19 to TRBJ1-1, with D hard to call. The V end was cut by 3 bases, the J end by 7 bases, with 9 bases between. This CDR3 has 12 amino acids. The germline V gene has CDR1 LNHDA and CDR2 SQIVND (reference sequence). CDR3: CASSIVIGEAFF. The CDR3 DNA reads as TGTGCCAGTAGTATCGTGATCGGTGAAGCTTTCTTT.

The rearrangement uses TRBV15 and TRBJ1-2, with unresolved D. The V gene lost 6 bases and the J gene lost 6 bases, with 14 bases spanning the gap. The CDR3 extends over 13 amino acids. Germline lookup yields CDR1 LNHNV and CDR2 YYDKDF (reference sequence). CDR3 region: CATSVTRLDGYTF. CDR3 DNA sequence: TGTGCCACCAGTGTCACCCGGTTGGATGGCTACACCTTC.

The chain combines TRBV3-1 (or the pseudogene TRBV3-2) with TRBJ1-1; TRBD1 agrees at 7 bases. V shed 8 bases, J shed 5 bases, and the junction held 5 bases outside the gene matches. CDR1 is LGHDT, CDR2 YNNKEL, per germline (reference sequence). This CDR3 contains 12 residues. CDR3 in DNA: TGTGCCAGCGGCTCAGGGGGAACTGAAGCTTTCTTT. The encoded protein is CASGSGGTEAFF.

The chain couples TRBV5-1 to TRBJ1-1; perhaps TRBD1 as D (6 bases). Germline loops: CDR1 SGHRS, CDR2 YFSETQ. V gave up 2 bases and J gave up 5 bases, with 16 bases separating them. The CDR3 consists of 15 residues. The chain's CDR3 is CASSFGAQGGTEAFF. CDR3 nucleotides: TGCGCCAGCAGCTTTGGGGCACAGGGCGGGACTGAAGCTTTCTTT.

The chain's CDR3 is CASTRPGTGYNEQFF. CDR3 in DNA: TGTGCCAGTACCAGACCCGGGACAGGCTACAATGAGCAGTTCTTC. The rearrangement links TRBV19 to TRBJ2-1; 8 positions match TRBD1. The CDR3 has 15 amino acids. CDR1 is LNHDA, CDR2 SQIVND, per germline (reference sequence). V lost 7 bases, J lost 3 bases, and 8 bases stayed unmatched.

V usage is TRBV10-3 and J usage is TRBJ1-6; the match to TRBD1 covers 10 bases. The V and J ends lost 8 bases and 8 bases, in that order; junction bases with no gene match: 12. Germline assignment: CDR1 ENHRY and CDR2 SYGVKD. The CDR3 spans 16 residues. CDR3 bases: TGTGCCATCCGTCTGGGACAGGGGACGTCGGATTCACCCCTCCACTTT. Protein sequence: CAIRLGQGTSDSPLHF.

This clone was counted once. The CDR3 region is CASSQVLAGGETQYF. CDR3 sequence (DNA): TGTGCCAGCAGCCAAGTACTAGCCGGGGGTGAGACCCAGTACTTC. This chain uses TRBV3-1 (or the pseudogene TRBV3-2) with TRBJ2-5, with a weak D call TRBD2 (6 bases). The CDR3 is made up of 15 amino acids. Trimming removed 1 base at V and 5 bases at J, with 14 bases between. Germline CDR1 reads LGHDT; CDR2 reads YNNKEL (reference sequence).

The chain combines TRBV3-1 (or the pseudogene TRBV3-2) with TRBJ2-1; 9 bases fit TRBD2. CDR1 and CDR2 (germline): LGHDT, YNNKEL (reference sequence). CDR3 length: 15 amino acids. The V gene end was trimmed by 0 bases and the J gene end by 7 bases; junction bases not matched to a gene: 4. DNA for the CDR3: TGTGCCAGCAGCCAAGAGGTTAGCGGGAGTAATGAGCAGTTCTTC. Translated, it gives CASSQEVSGSNEQFF.

V is TRBV9 and J is TRBJ2-2, with D perhaps matching TRBD2 (6 bases). The CDR3 totals 16 residues. The germline gives CDR1 SGDLS, CDR2 YYNGEE. Trimming stripped 1 base from V and 4 bases from J, with 14 bases between. Here the CDR3 reads CASSVRGGRGTGELFF. The CDR3 nucleotides read TGTGCCAGCAGCGTACGCGGTGGGCGGGGCACCGGGGAGCTGTTTTTT.

There are a few counts of this clone. V and J are TRBV6-6 and TRBJ1-5; maybe TRBD1 (6 bases). Trimming cost V 6 bases and J 6 bases, with 30 bases left between them. This CDR3 has 19 amino acids. CDR1 and CDR2 (germline): MNHNY, SVGAGI (reference sequence). Here the CDR3 DNA reads TGTGCCAGCAGCTACCGCACTACAGGGTTGGACGAAGTGGGTCAGCCCCAGCATTTT. Translating gives CASSYRTTGLDEVGQPQHF.

This clone was detected many times. The rearrangement joins TRBV10-3 to TRBJ1-2, with TRBD1 as a possible D gene (5 bases). The CDR3 runs to 13 residues. V was pared by 6 bases and J by 7 bases, with 15 bases between. Germline CDR1 ENHRY, CDR2 SYGVKD. CDR3 nucleotide sequence: TGTGCCATCAGGGAACAGGCCTCGGGTGGCTACACCTTC. The encoded protein is CAIREQASGGYTF.

The genes are TRBV29-1 and TRBJ2-1; TRBD2 agrees at 10 bases. CDR1 SQVTM and CDR2 ANQGSEA come from the germline V gene. The CDR3 has 13 residues. V was clipped by 3 bases and J by 10 bases; unmatched bases: 6. The CDR3 region is CSVDQRGGQEQFF. As DNA, the CDR3 is TGCAGCGTTGATCAGCGGGGGGGTCAAGAGCAGTTCTTC.

The chain is built from TRBV2 and TRBJ2-2; the D is unclear. Germline V gene data show CDR1 as SNHLY and CDR2 as FYNNEI. V lost 8 bases and J 1 base, leaving 11 bases between the germline ends. The CDR3 is made up of 14 amino acids. The CDR3 spells CASCKTKNTGELFF. The CDR3 DNA sequence: TGTGCCAGCTGTAAAACTAAGAACACCGGGGAGCTGTTTTTT.

Only a few counts were recorded for this clone. V usage is TRBV5-1 and J usage is TRBJ2-1, with 9 bases aligning to TRBD1. Germline V gene data show CDR1 as SGHRS and CDR2 as YFSETQ. The CDR3 totals 16 residues. V lost 4 bases to trimming and J lost 6 bases; unmatched junction nucleotides: 11. The CDR3 DNA reads TGCGCCAGCAGCCCAGGACAGGGGACATTAGGCAATGAGCAGTTCTTC. It encodes CASSPGQGTLGNEQFF.

V is TRBV19 and J is TRBJ1-2, with 11 positions matching TRBD1. After removal of 3 bases from V and 5 bases from J, the junction contained 8 bases not matched to a gene. This CDR3 contains 16 residues. The germline CDR1 and CDR2 sequences are LNHDA and SQIVND (reference sequence). DNA of the CDR3: TGTGCCAGTAGTATGCCGGGACAGGGGGTTACTTATGGCTACACCTTC. Protein product: CASSMPGQGVTYGYTF.